This T cell receptor beta chain stems from a study of blood T cell repertoires in COVID-19. About the study: Acute and convalescent COVID-19 samples came from the United States, Italy and Spain. Sources were T cells, B-cell-depleted T cells, or PBMCs; the material itself was cDNA or gDNA.

CDR1 MDHEN and CDR2 SYDVKM come from the germline V gene. The CDR3 totals 14 residues. Losses at the gene ends were 6 bases for V and 5 bases for J; bases not matched to a gene: 9. Generated by immunoSEQ multiplex PCR, the TCRdb table keeps only in-frame clones and is missing some. Of around 170,000 clones in the sample, 80% to 90% were seen once. Material: peripheral blood. The source is a man aged 25-40 years with active or convalescent COVID-19. The J gene is TRBJ1-2, the V gene TRBV28; 7 positions match TRBD1. For the CDR3, the DNA is TGTGCCAGCAGATTGGGGCAGGGGGATTATGGCTACACCTTC. Encoded protein: CASRLGQGDYGYTF.